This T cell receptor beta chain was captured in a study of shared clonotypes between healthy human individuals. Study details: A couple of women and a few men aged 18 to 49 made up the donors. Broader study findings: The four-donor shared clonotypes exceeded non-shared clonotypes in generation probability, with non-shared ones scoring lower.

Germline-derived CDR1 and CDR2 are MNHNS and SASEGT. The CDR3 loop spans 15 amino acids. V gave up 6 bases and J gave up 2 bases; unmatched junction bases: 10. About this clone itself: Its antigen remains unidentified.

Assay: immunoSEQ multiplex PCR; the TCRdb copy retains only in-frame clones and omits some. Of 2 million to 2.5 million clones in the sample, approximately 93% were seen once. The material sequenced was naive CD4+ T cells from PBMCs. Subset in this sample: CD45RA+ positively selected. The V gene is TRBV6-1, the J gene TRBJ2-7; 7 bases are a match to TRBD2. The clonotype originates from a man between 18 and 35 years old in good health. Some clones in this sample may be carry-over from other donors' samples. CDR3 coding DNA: TGTGCCAGCAGGTCACTAGCGCAAGGAGCCTACGAGCAGTACTTC. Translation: CASRSLAQGAYEQYF.